The source of this TCR beta chain is a study of T-cell memory formation after mild COVID-19. Turning to the study itself: Clusters were largely donor specific.

Study-level points and caveats: From day 15 to 85, contracting clones were balanced between CD4 and CD8, whereas later expanders leaned toward CD4+.

TCRdb called the 5' RACE reads again in MiXCR, with one record for every CDR3 protein. This table has over 150,000 distinct CDR3 sequences, 10% to 15% appearing once. This clonotype showed up just a few times. Its antigen is not identified. From germline, CDR1 is DFQATT and CDR2 SNEGSKA (reference sequence). J gave up 4 bases and V 6 bases, and 10 bases lay outside the gene matches. CDR3 size: 15 residues. This chain links TRBV20-1 with TRBJ2-2, with 8 positions matching TRBD2. Sequencing was carried out using PBMCs or a T cell subset sorted from them (not recorded which). The TCR comes from a man aged 18 to 35 who had mild COVID-19 (a few samples of this study predate the infection). Cell type and time point are not known. The CDR3 here is CSALNPSGSTGELFF. The DNA of the CDR3 is TGCAGTGCCTTAAACCCCAGCGGGAGCACCGGGGAGCTGTTTTTT.